The text below deals with one T cell receptor beta chain. The CDR3 runs 16 residues. V lost 0 bases to trimming and J lost 0 bases, with 9 bases between them. In germline, CDR1 is MNHEY, CDR2 SVGAGI. These data originate in a study of cytomegalovirus exposure and HLA in healthy donors. Both 60 Vbeta primers and 13 Jbeta primers went into the PCR. The data were produced by immunoSEQ multiplex PCR, yet TCRdb's version contains in-frame clones alone and is incomplete. Of around 110,000 clones listed, under 80% are singletons. The TCR sequence derives from a man aged 60-69 years in good health and CMV-seronegative. Material for sequencing was PBMCs. The V and J genes are TRBV6-5 and TRBJ1-3; D unclear. The CDR3 loop reads CASSYSKGLSGNTIYF. Here the CDR3 DNA reads TGTGCCAGCAGTTACTCGAAAGGACTCTCTGGAAACACCATATATTTT.